Below, 32 T cell receptor beta chains from the same sample are listed, as sequenced in a study of T cell responses to AZD1222 COVID-19 vaccine. Repertoires were generated with immunoSEQ multiplex PCR, while TCRdb's copy carries only in-frame clones and drops some. This sample carries approximately 140,000 clones, 91% of them seen once, and the ten largest clones take 1.4% to 1.5%. This sample comprised peripheral blood, obtained on day 0 of AZD1222 vaccination. The receptors derive from an adult in good health.

The V gene is TRBV7-8, the J gene TRBJ1-5, with D possibly matching TRBD1 (5 bases). Per the germline V gene, CDR1 is SGHVS and CDR2 is FQNEAQ. Trimming pared 1 base from V and 1 base from J, leaving 17 bases between. The CDR3 loop spans 18 amino acids. The CDR3 region is CASSLGQGRRGSNQPQHF. CDR3 nucleotides: TGTGCCAGCAGCTTAGGGCAGGGTCGAAGGGGAAGCAATCAGCCCCAGCATTTT.

The V and J genes are TRBV19 and TRBJ2-5; D is uncertain. The CDR3 runs 14 residues. Germline CDR1 reads LNHDA; CDR2 reads SQIVND (reference sequence). V lost 5 bases and J lost 3, with 13 bases in between. CDR3 region: CASSLLGQKETQYF. The CDR3 bases are TGTGCCAGTAGTCTACTTGGGCAGAAAGAGACCCAGTACTTC.

The chain employs TRBV2 and TRBJ1-2; D is ambiguous. CDR1 is SNHLY, CDR2 FYNNEI, per germline. Deletions cut 6 bases from V and 2 bases from J, with 7 bases between. This CDR3 comprises 12 residues. The CDR3 here is CASRTENYGYTF. The CDR3 DNA follows: TGTGCCAGCAGAACAGAAAACTATGGCTACACCTTC.

This sequence joins TRBV25-1 and TRBJ1-5; D may be TRBD1 (5 bases). Looked up from germline, CDR1 is MGHDK and CDR2 is SYGVNS. V was cut by 0 bases and J by 1 base, with 16 bases left in between. CDR3 length: 18 residues. CDR3 bases: TGTGCCAGCAGTGAATATAGGTCGGGGACGGGGAGCAATCAGCCCCAGCATTTT. It yields the protein CASSEYRSGTGSNQPQHF.

This chain uses TRBV6-5 with TRBJ1-2; no definite D call. Trimming took off 4 bases at V and 8 bases at J, with 14 bases between the two ends. This CDR3 spans 13 amino acids. The germline V gene encodes CDR1 MNHEY and CDR2 SVGAGI. This CDR3 is CASSSSNARGYTF. In DNA form, the CDR3 reads TGTGCCAGCAGTTCCAGTAACGCGCGGGGCTACACCTTC.

The gene calls are TRBV19 and TRBJ1-1; TRBD1 might be the D (6 bases). The CDR3 contains 13 residues. Trimming cost V 4 bases and J 5 bases, with 11 bases left between them. Per the germline V gene, CDR1 is LNHDA and CDR2 is SQIVND (reference sequence). Written as DNA, the CDR3 is TGTGCCAGTAGTAACAACAGGGAGACTGAAGCTTTCTTT. Protein product: CASSNNRETEAFF.

In its sample, this clone was seen once. The chain combines TRBV19 with TRBJ1-3; D gene uncertain. CDR1 is LNHDA and CDR2 is SQIVND in the germline V gene (reference sequence). The CDR3 is made up of 15 amino acids. The V end lost 6 bases, the J end lost 2 bases, and 14 bases lay between the germline ends. CDR3 amino acids: CASSKNGKPGNTIYF. In DNA, the CDR3 is TGTGCCAGTAGCAAAAACGGGAAACCTGGAAACACCATATATTTT. Using reference TRBV19 and TRBJ1-3 for the parts outside the CDR3, the full variable domain is DGGITQSPKYLFRKEGQNVTLSCEQNLNHDAMYWYRQDPGQGLRLIYYSQIVNDFQKGDIAEGYSVSREKKESFPLTVTSAQKNPTAFYLCASSKNGKPGNTIYFGEGSWLTVV.

The genes are TRBV18 and TRBJ2-2; D assignment may be TRBD1 or TRBD2 (10 bases each). The germline gives CDR1 KGHSH, CDR2 LQKENI. The V and J ends lost 2 bases and 4 bases respectively, with 23 bases between them. The CDR3 is 19 amino acids. CDR3 in amino acids: CASSPRGQGRTSGTGELFF. The CDR3 bases are TGTGCCAGCTCACCAAGGGGACAGGGGCGGACTAGCGGCACCGGGGAGCTGTTTTTT.

V and J are TRBV27 and TRBJ1-5; the D is unclear. V shed 3 bases and J shed 0 bases, with 15 bases lying between them. CDR1 MNHEY and CDR2 SMNVEV come from the germline V gene (reference sequence). The CDR3 loop spans 17 amino acids. For the CDR3, the DNA is TGTGCCAGCAGTTTTTCCTTGCTGAGAGATAGCAATCAGCCCCAGCATTTT. Encoded protein: CASSFSLLRDSNQPQHF.

The chain combines TRBV7-8 with TRBJ2-1, with 8 bases matching TRBD2. The CDR3 consists of 15 residues. The junction had 8 bases not matched to a gene; V was cut back by 3 bases and J by 7 bases. Germline lookup yields CDR1 SGHVS and CDR2 FQNEAQ. The CDR3 loop reads CASSFSGSFRNEQFF. The CDR3 DNA reads as TGTGCCAGCAGCTTCAGCGGGAGCTTTAGGAATGAGCAGTTCTTC.

CDR3 in amino acids: CASSLGTGGVGGYTF. CDR3 sequence (DNA): TGTGCCAGCAGCTTGGGGACAGGGGGCGTAGGTGGCTACACCTTC. The chain carries TRBV5-5 and TRBJ1-2; 11 bases line up with TRBD1. This CDR3 contains 15 residues. Germline V gives CDR1 SGHKS, CDR2 YYEKEE (reference sequence). Trimming removed 0 bases from V and 7 bases from J; junction bases left unmatched: 5.

The chain links TRBV18 to TRBJ1-1, with 8 bases identical to TRBD1. After removal of 6 bases from V and 1 base from J, the junction contained 10 bases not matched to a gene. Per germline, CDR1 KGHSH and CDR2 LQKENI. CDR3 length: 16 amino acids. CDR3 protein: CASSLGQGLTNTEAFF. Written as DNA, the CDR3 is TGTGCCAGCTCCCTAGGACAGGGTTTAACGAACACTGAAGCTTTCTTT.

The chain joins TRBV28 to TRBJ1-1; no clear D gene. The ends were cut back, 3 bases at V and 0 bases at J, with 5 bases in the middle. Germline V gives CDR1 MDHEN, CDR2 SYDVKM. CDR3 length equals 13 residues. The CDR3: CASSLVVNTEAFF. The CDR3 DNA is TGTGCCAGCAGTTTGGTCGTGAACACTGAAGCTTTCTTT.

The V gene is TRBV6-4, the J gene TRBJ1-6; D is uncertain. CDR1 and CDR2 (germline): MRHNA, SNTAGT. The CDR3 extends over 14 amino acids. Trimming pared 2 bases from V and 5 bases from J, leaving 7 bases between. The CDR3 nucleotides read TGTGCCAGCAGTGACGCGGGAGATAATTCACCCCTCCACTTT. As protein: CASSDAGDNSPLHF.

DNA for the CDR3: TGTGCTAGACCGAGACAGATTACCACCGGGGAGCTGTTTTTT. Amino acids: CARPRQITTGELFF. The V call is TRBV9, the J call TRBJ2-2; D might be TRBD1 (5 bases). The CDR3 contains 14 residues. Germline CDR1 SGDLS, CDR2 YYNGEE.

The rearrangement links TRBV6-2 or TRBV6-3 to TRBJ1-5; D is ambiguous. With 5 bases removed from V and 5 bases from J, the gap between germline ends came to 10 bases. Germline V gives CDR1 MNHEY, CDR2 SVGEGT. The CDR3 is made up of 13 amino acids. The CDR3 DNA sequence: TGTGCCAGCAGTATTAGGGTTGATCAGCCCCAGCATTTT. Its translation: CASSIRVDQPQHF.

This clone showed up just once. This chain connects TRBV5-4 to TRBJ2-7; the match to TRBD1 covers 8 bases. CDR1 SGHNT and CDR2 YYREEE come from the germline V gene (reference sequence). V was clipped by 3 bases and J by 3 bases; unmatched bases: 5. CDR3 size: 14 residues. The CDR3 bases are TGTGCCAGCAGCTCAGGACAGGGCCGCTACGAGCAGTACTTC. It translates to CASSSGQGRYEQYF.

This chain links TRBV28 with TRBJ2-3; 8 bases align to TRBD2. The CDR3 covers 17 residues. Germline CDR1 and CDR2: MDHEN and SYDVKM. The V segment lost 5 bases and the J segment 0 bases; nucleotides outside the gene matches: 10. CDR3 nucleotides: TGTGCCAGCAGTCCACGGACTAGCAGCCTCAGCACAGATACGCAGTATTTT. This gives the protein CASSPRTSSLSTDTQYF.

The chain recombines TRBV7-2 with TRBJ1-3; D is perhaps TRBD1 (5 bases). Germline-derived CDR1 and CDR2 are SGHTA and FQGNSA. V was pared by 5 bases and J by 7 bases, with 18 bases between. CDR3 length equals 15 residues. CDR3 region: CASSALKGLGNTIYF. For the CDR3, the DNA is TGTGCCAGCAGCGCGTTAAAGGGGTTAGGGAACACCATATATTTT.

J is TRBJ1-5 and V is TRBV10-1; TRBD1 aligns across 8 bases. The CDR3 spans 15 residues. Per the germline V gene, CDR1 is WNHNN and CDR2 is SYGVQD (reference sequence). Losses at the gene ends were 6 bases for V and 6 bases for J; bases not matched to a gene: 10. The CDR3 region is CASSEDRGKVQPQHF. The CDR3 region has the DNA TGCGCCAGCAGCGAAGACAGGGGCAAGGTTCAGCCCCAGCATTTT.

J is TRBJ1-1 and V is TRBV11-1; D remains unclear. The V and J ends lost 5 bases and 3 bases respectively, with 4 bases between them. Germline V gene sequence: CDR1 SGHAT, CDR2 FQDESV (reference sequence). The CDR3 totals 11 residues. Written as DNA, the CDR3 is TGTGCCAGCAGCCTCGACACTGAAGCTTTCTTT. The encoded protein is CASSLDTEAFF.

The rearrangement links TRBV7-3 to TRBJ1-5; D not resolved. Germline-derived CDR1 and CDR2 are SGHTA and FQGTGA. The CDR3 covers 16 residues. The V end lost 6 bases, the J end lost 6 bases, and 21 bases lay between the germline ends. CDR3 protein: CASSSLEKKNCQPQHF. CDR3 DNA sequence: TGTGCCAGCAGTTCACTTGAAAAGAAGAATTGTCAGCCCCAGCATTTT. The entire variable domain, with the rest obtained from reference TRBV7-3 and TRBJ1-5, is as follows: GAGVSQTPSNKVTEKGKYVELRCDPISGHTALYWYRQSLGQGPEFLIYFQGTGAADDSGLPNDRFFAVRPEGSVSTLKIQRTERGDSAVYLCASSSLEKKNCQPQHFGDGTRLSIL.

This sequence joins TRBV12-3 or TRBV12-4 and TRBJ1-1, with 10 bases identical to TRBD1. This CDR3 comprises 11 residues. V trimming: 7 bases; J trimming: 11 bases; junction bases outside the gene matches: 4. The DNA of the CDR3 is TGTGCCAGCACCAGGACAGGGGGGGCTTTCTTT. It is translated as CASTRTGGAFF.

V gene TRBV19 combines with J gene TRBJ2-2; D gene ambiguous. Trimming shortened V by 3 bases and J by 6 bases, and 11 bases separated the two germline ends. This CDR3 is built from 14 residues. Germline-derived CDR1 and CDR2 are LNHDA and SQIVND (reference sequence). CDR3 in amino acids: CASSIVVGAGELFF. Written as DNA, the CDR3 is TGTGCCAGTAGTATCGTGGTAGGCGCCGGGGAGCTGTTTTTT.

This chain joins TRBV3-1 (or the pseudogene TRBV3-2) and TRBJ2-6; D is uncertain. This CDR3 contains 13 residues. Trimming removed 4 bases from V and 2 bases from J, with 3 bases in between. Germline V gene sequence: CDR1 LGHDT, CDR2 YNNKEL (reference sequence). DNA of the CDR3: TGTGCCAGCAGCCCCACTGGGGCCAACGTCCTGACTTTC. It is translated as CASSPTGANVLTF.

This chain joins TRBV28 and TRBJ2-7, with TRBD1 identical over 7 bases. V shed 5 bases, J shed 5 bases, and the junction held 12 bases outside the gene matches. This CDR3 region has 15 residues. Germline CDR1 and CDR2: MDHEN and SYDVKM. This chain's CDR3 is CASSAQTGFKNEQYF. CDR3 DNA: TGTGCCAGCAGTGCGCAGACAGGGTTCAAGAACGAGCAGTACTTC.

CDR3 protein: CASSASTGHTEAFF. The DNA for the CDR3 is TGTGCCAGCAGCGCTTCGACAGGGCACACTGAAGCTTTCTTT. The chain recombines TRBV7-3 with TRBJ1-1; 7 nucleotides line up with TRBD1. Germline lookup yields CDR1 SGHTA and CDR2 FQGTGA. The CDR3 is 14 amino acids. Unmatched junction bases numbered 6, after V lost 5 bases and J lost 3 bases.

DNA of the CDR3: TGCGCCAGCAGCCCCGGGACAGGGAGGCCTGGGGCCAACGTCCTGACTTTC. Amino acids: CASSPGTGRPGANVLTF. The chain employs TRBV10-1 and TRBJ2-6; 9 nucleotides match TRBD1. Per germline, CDR1 WNHNN and CDR2 SYGVQD (reference sequence). The CDR3 has 17 amino acids. V lost 6 bases and J lost 2; bases outside the gene matches: 8.

This sequence joins TRBV7-2 and TRBJ2-1, with D possibly being TRBD1 or TRBD2 (6 bases each). Germline V gene lookup returns CDR1 SGHTA and CDR2 FQGNSA. The CDR3 length is 19 residues. V lost 0 bases and J lost 2, with 20 bases in between. The CDR3 is CASSLAGSGWGAAYNEQFF. CDR3 bases: TGTGCCAGCAGCTTAGCGGGGAGCGGTTGGGGGGCCGCCTACAATGAGCAGTTCTTC.

The chain carries TRBV19 and TRBJ1-3, with TRBD1 as a possible D gene (5 bases). The V gene's germline CDR1 is LNHDA and CDR2 SQIVND (reference sequence). Trimming shortened V by 6 bases and J by 0 bases, and 9 bases separated the two germline ends. The CDR3 is made up of 14 amino acids. In nucleotides, the CDR3 is TGTGCCAGTAGAACCGGGGCCTCTGGAAACACCATATATTTT. This sequence encodes CASRTGASGNTIYF.

V is TRBV11-2 and J is TRBJ2-1; the D is unclear. The V end lost 5 bases, the J end lost 6 bases, and 17 bases lay between the germline ends. Germline V CDR1 and CDR2: SGHAT, FQNNGV. This CDR3 region has 15 residues. The CDR3, as DNA: TGTGCCAGCAGCCCTACCGGGTCCAACTTCAATGAGCAGTTCTTC. Its protein is CASSPTGSNFNEQFF.

This sequence joins TRBV24-1 and TRBJ2-1; either TRBD1 or TRBD2 may fit D (5 bases each). The V gene lost 6 bases and the J gene lost 7 bases, with 39 bases spanning the gap. Germline V gene lookup returns CDR1 KGHDR and CDR2 SFDVKD. This CDR3 spans 22 amino acids. The CDR3 sequence: CATSFGRVSRTGGARSMNEQFF. For the CDR3, the DNA is TGTGCCACCAGTTTCGGACGGGTCTCGAGAACTGGGGGAGCCAGATCGATGAATGAGCAGTTCTTC.